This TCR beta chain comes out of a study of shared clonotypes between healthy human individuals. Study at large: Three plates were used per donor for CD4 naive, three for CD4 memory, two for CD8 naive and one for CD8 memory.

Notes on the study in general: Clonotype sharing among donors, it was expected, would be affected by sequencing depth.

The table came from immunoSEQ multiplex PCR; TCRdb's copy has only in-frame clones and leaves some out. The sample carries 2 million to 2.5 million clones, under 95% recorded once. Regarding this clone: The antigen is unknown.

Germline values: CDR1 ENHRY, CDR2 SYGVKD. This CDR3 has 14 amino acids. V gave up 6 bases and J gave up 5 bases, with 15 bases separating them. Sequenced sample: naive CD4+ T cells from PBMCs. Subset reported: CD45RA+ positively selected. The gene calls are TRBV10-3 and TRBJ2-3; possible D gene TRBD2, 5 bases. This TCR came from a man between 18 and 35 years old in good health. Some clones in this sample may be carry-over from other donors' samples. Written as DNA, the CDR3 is TGTGCCATCAGAGAGGGAGCTAAGGGAGATACGCAGTATTTT. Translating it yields CAIREGAKGDTQYF.